A selection of T cell receptor beta chains follows, all from one sample in a study of blood T cell repertoires in COVID-19. The data were produced by immunoSEQ multiplex PCR, yet TCRdb's version contains in-frame clones alone and is incomplete. The data hold 200,000 to 250,000 clones, with approximately 81% observed a single time. The specimen was peripheral blood. The receptors were sampled from a man aged 50 or older who had recovered from COVID-19. The CDR3 runs from the conserved cysteine through the conserved F or W. The order of the fields is V gene, D gene, J gene, clone size, CDR3 protein, CDR3 DNA. A D gene is named only where the DNA matches it firmly. Only part of the rows carry a size: once, few, many, or a class if the clone is expanded.

V gene: TRBV6-5; D gene: .; J gene: TRBJ2-6; clone size: once; CDR3 protein: CASSYGGGANVLTF; CDR3 DNA: TGTGCCAGCAGTTACGGTGGCGGGGCCAACGTCCTGACTTTC
V gene: TRBV7-9; D gene: TRBD1; J gene: TRBJ1-1; clone size: .; CDR3 protein: CASNPTGGTEAFF; CDR3 DNA: TGTGCCAGCAACCCAACAGGGGGCACTGAAGCTTTCTTT
V gene: TRBV2; D gene: .; J gene: TRBJ2-1; clone size: few; CDR3 protein: CASSLEEHSYNEQFF; CDR3 DNA: TGTGCCAGCAGTTTGGAGGAACACTCCTACAATGAGCAGTTCTTC
V gene: TRBV27; D gene: TRBD2; J gene: TRBJ2-1; clone size: .; CDR3 protein: CASRLTSGSFYEQFF; CDR3 DNA: TGTGCCAGCAGATTGACTAGCGGGAGTTTCTATGAGCAGTTCTTC
V gene: TRBV29-1; D gene: TRBD2; J gene: TRBJ2-1; clone size: .; CDR3 protein: CSIPRGRDGHGTSYNEQFF; CDR3 DNA: TGCAGCATCCCCCGTGGGAGGGACGGTCATGGGACGTCCTACAATGAGCAGTTCTTC
V gene: TRBV6-6; D gene: TRBD1; J gene: TRBJ1-6; clone size: .; CDR3 protein: CASSRPGQKNSPLHF; CDR3 DNA: TGTGCCAGCAGTAGACCGGGACAGAAAAATTCACCCCTCCACTTT
V gene: TRBV28; D gene: TRBD1; J gene: TRBJ1-2; clone size: .; CDR3 protein: CASRLGQGYGYTF; CDR3 DNA: TGTGCCAGCAGGCTGGGACAGGGGTATGGCTACACCTTC
V gene: TRBV6-4; D gene: .; J gene: TRBJ2-6; clone size: .; CDR3 protein: CASGKFSGANVLTF; CDR3 DNA: TGTGCCAGCGGCAAGTTTTCTGGGGCCAACGTCCTGACTTTC
V gene: TRBV18; D gene: .; J gene: TRBJ2-7; clone size: .; CDR3 protein: CASSPGEYEQYF; CDR3 DNA: TGTGCCAGCTCACCAGGAGAATACGAGCAGTACTTC
V gene: TRBV28; D gene: TRBD1; J gene: TRBJ1-1; clone size: .; CDR3 protein: CASSLGQGEAFF; CDR3 DNA: TGTGCCAGCAGTTTAGGACAGGGAGAAGCTTTCTTT
V gene: TRBV11-2; D gene: TRBD1; J gene: TRBJ1-5; clone size: .; CDR3 protein: CASSVTGETYQPQHF; CDR3 DNA: TGTGCCAGCAGCGTCACAGGGGAAACATATCAGCCCCAGCATTTT
V gene: TRBV10-2; D gene: .; J gene: TRBJ2-1; clone size: once; CDR3 protein: CASSDFAGINNEQFF; CDR3 DNA: TGCGCCAGCAGTGATTTTGCGGGGATCAACAATGAGCAGTTCTTC
V gene: TRBV7-6; D gene: .; J gene: TRBJ2-3; clone size: .; CDR3 protein: CASSSSLDTQYF; CDR3 DNA: TGTGCCAGCAGCTCTAGCTTGGATACGCAGTATTTT
V gene: TRBV11-3; D gene: TRBD2; J gene: TRBJ2-1; clone size: few; CDR3 protein: CASSFSGASYNEQFF; CDR3 DNA: TGTGCCAGCAGCTTTAGCGGGGCCTCCTACAATGAGCAGTTCTTC
V gene: TRBV5-6; D gene: TRBD2; J gene: TRBJ2-3; clone size: .; CDR3 protein: CASSSSSSGGQDTQYF; CDR3 DNA: TGTGCCAGCAGCTCTTCCTCTAGCGGGGGGCAGGATACGCAGTATTTT
V gene: TRBV5-4; D gene: .; J gene: TRBJ1-2; clone size: .; CDR3 protein: CASSLRTGRNGYTF; CDR3 DNA: TGTGCCAGCAGCTTGCGAACAGGGCGGAATGGCTACACCTTC
V gene: TRBV5-1; D gene: TRBD2; J gene: TRBJ2-2; clone size: .; CDR3 protein: CASSYLAGGYTGELFF; CDR3 DNA: TGCGCCAGCAGCTACTTAGCGGGAGGGTACACCGGGGAGCTGTTTTTT
V gene: TRBV24-1; D gene: TRBD2; J gene: TRBJ2-3; clone size: .; CDR3 protein: CATSDLGTSGTDTQYF; CDR3 DNA: TGTGCCACCAGTGACCTTGGGACTAGCGGAACAGATACGCAGTATTTT
V gene: TRBV3-1/TRBV3-2; D gene: TRBD2; J gene: TRBJ2-1; clone size: .; CDR3 protein: CASSQGGTSDSEQFF; CDR3 DNA: TGTGCCAGCAGCCAAGGAGGGACTAGCGACAGTGAGCAGTTCTTC
V gene: TRBV4-2; D gene: TRBD2; J gene: TRBJ2-6; clone size: .; CDR3 protein: CASSQGTSGSSGANVLTF; CDR3 DNA: TGTGCCAGCAGCCAAGGGACTAGCGGAAGCTCTGGGGCCAACGTCCTGACTTTC
V gene: TRBV11-2; D gene: TRBD2; J gene: TRBJ2-1; clone size: .; CDR3 protein: CASSLRMGGDSLNEQFF; CDR3 DNA: TGTGCCAGCAGCTTACGGATGGGGGGGGACTCTCTCAATGAGCAGTTCTTC
V gene: TRBV11-2; D gene: .; J gene: TRBJ1-6; clone size: .; CDR3 protein: CASSLDDRRYNSPLHF; CDR3 DNA: TGTGCCAGCAGCTTAGATGACAGAAGATATAATTCACCCCTCCACTTT
V gene: TRBV27; D gene: TRBD2; J gene: TRBJ2-1; clone size: .; CDR3 protein: CASSFSGRASPRVVQFF; CDR3 DNA: TGTGCCAGCAGTTTCAGCGGGAGGGCCTCCCCCCGGGTGGTGCAGTTCTTC
V gene: TRBV24-1; D gene: TRBD1; J gene: TRBJ2-7; clone size: .; CDR3 protein: CATSDHRTGATYEQYF; CDR3 DNA: TGTGCCACCAGTGATCACCGGACAGGCGCGACCTACGAGCAGTACTTC
V gene: TRBV27; D gene: .; J gene: TRBJ1-2; clone size: .; CDR3 protein: CASSLVATQVNYGYTF; CDR3 DNA: TGTGCCAGCAGTTTGGTGGCGACCCAGGTTAACTATGGCTACACCTTC
V gene: TRBV3-1/TRBV3-2; D gene: .; J gene: TRBJ2-7; clone size: .; CDR3 protein: CASSQVNLASMYEQYF; CDR3 DNA: TGTGCCAGCAGCCAAGTCAACCTAGCGAGTATGTACGAGCAGTACTTC
V gene: TRBV11-2; D gene: .; J gene: TRBJ1-2; clone size: .; CDR3 protein: CASSLGQDYGYTF; CDR3 DNA: TGTGCCAGCAGCTTAGGTCAGGACTATGGCTACACCTTC
V gene: TRBV5-8; D gene: TRBD1; J gene: TRBJ2-7; clone size: .; CDR3 protein: CASSPGQGWSEQYF; CDR3 DNA: TGTGCCAGCAGCCCGGGACAGGGCTGGTCCGAGCAGTACTTC
V gene: TRBV10-3; D gene: .; J gene: TRBJ1-6; clone size: .; CDR3 protein: CAIGSRDSSPLHF; CDR3 DNA: TGTGCCATCGGGTCCAGGGATTCTTCACCCCTCCACTTT
V gene: TRBV28; D gene: .; J gene: TRBJ2-7; clone size: .; CDR3 protein: CASSGWMGSNEQYF; CDR3 DNA: TGTGCCAGCAGCGGATGGATGGGGAGCAACGAGCAGTACTTC
V gene: TRBV6-6; D gene: .; J gene: TRBJ1-1; clone size: .; CDR3 protein: CASSFRMNTEAFF; CDR3 DNA: TGTGCCAGCAGTTTTAGAATGAACACTGAAGCTTTCTTT
V gene: TRBV3-1/TRBV3-2; D gene: TRBD2; J gene: TRBJ2-3; clone size: .; CDR3 protein: CASSPAGARTDTQYF; CDR3 DNA: TGTGCCAGCAGCCCAGCGGGGGCCCGCACAGATACGCAGTATTTT
V gene: TRBV3-1/TRBV3-2; D gene: TRBD2; J gene: TRBJ2-3; clone size: .; CDR3 protein: CASSQHPRTSGSLGTDTQYF; CDR3 DNA: TGTGCCAGCAGCCAACACCCGAGGACTAGCGGGAGCTTAGGCACAGATACGCAGTATTTT
V gene: TRBV6-5; D gene: .; J gene: TRBJ1-4; clone size: .; CDR3 protein: CASSFRDGRANEKLFF; CDR3 DNA: TGTGCCAGCAGTTTCCGTGACGGGCGGGCTAATGAAAAACTGTTTTTT
V gene: TRBV5-1; D gene: TRBD1; J gene: TRBJ1-6; clone size: .; CDR3 protein: CASSGGQNNSPLHF; CDR3 DNA: TGCGCCAGCAGCGGGGGACAGAATAATTCACCCCTCCACTTT
V gene: TRBV6-2/TRBV6-3; D gene: .; J gene: TRBJ2-4; clone size: .; CDR3 protein: CASSDPDLVTKNIQYF; CDR3 DNA: TGTGCCAGCAGTGACCCCGACTTGGTCACAAAAAACATTCAGTACTTC
V gene: TRBV2; D gene: .; J gene: TRBJ1-5; clone size: .; CDR3 protein: CASMGYNRVGGGQPQHF; CDR3 DNA: TGTGCCAGCATGGGTTACAACAGGGTTGGGGGGGGTCAGCCCCAGCATTTT
V gene: TRBV5-4; D gene: TRBD2; J gene: TRBJ2-2; clone size: once; CDR3 protein: CASSFWNVGGSRSGELFF; CDR3 DNA: TGTGCCAGCAGCTTTTGGAATGTGGGAGGGTCGCGGTCCGGGGAGCTGTTTTTT
V gene: TRBV24-1; D gene: TRBD2; J gene: TRBJ2-1; clone size: .; CDR3 protein: CATSDTGTRVNEQFF; CDR3 DNA: TGTGCCACCAGTGATACCGGGACTAGGGTGAATGAGCAGTTCTTC
V gene: TRBV29-1; D gene: .; J gene: TRBJ2-2; clone size: .; CDR3 protein: CSVDRGNTGELFF; CDR3 DNA: TGCAGCGTTGATCGGGGGAACACCGGGGAGCTGTTTTTT
V gene: TRBV6-5; D gene: .; J gene: TRBJ2-7; clone size: .; CDR3 protein: CAGAGRRSYEQYF; CDR3 DNA: TGTGCCGGGGCGGGACGCCGCTCCTACGAGCAGTACTTC
V gene: TRBV5-1; D gene: .; J gene: TRBJ1-1; clone size: .; CDR3 protein: CASSLYAGARTEAFF; CDR3 DNA: TGCGCCAGCAGCTTGTATGCGGGGGCGCGGACTGAAGCTTTCTTT
V gene: TRBV30; D gene: TRBD2; J gene: TRBJ2-5; clone size: .; CDR3 protein: CAWSGGYQETQYF; CDR3 DNA: TGTGCCTGGTCGGGAGGGTACCAAGAGACCCAGTACTTC
V gene: TRBV11-3; D gene: .; J gene: TRBJ2-1; clone size: .; CDR3 protein: CASSLDPGREQFF; CDR3 DNA: TGTGCCAGCAGCTTAGATCCGGGTCGGGAGCAGTTCTTC
V gene: TRBV19; D gene: TRBD1; J gene: TRBJ2-3; clone size: .; CDR3 protein: CASSIVGRQGSTDTQYF; CDR3 DNA: TGTGCCAGTAGTATTGTGGGTCGACAGGGTAGCACAGATACGCAGTATTTT
V gene: TRBV5-1; D gene: .; J gene: TRBJ2-2; clone size: .; CDR3 protein: CASSKSGNTGELFF; CDR3 DNA: TGCGCCAGCAGCAAAAGCGGGAACACCGGGGAGCTGTTTTTT
V gene: TRBV2; D gene: .; J gene: TRBJ2-2; clone size: few; CDR3 protein: CASTGKPYTGELFF; CDR3 DNA: TGTGCCAGCACCGGGAAGCCCTACACCGGGGAGCTGTTTTTT
V gene: TRBV27; D gene: .; J gene: TRBJ1-5; clone size: .; CDR3 protein: CASQTARGQPQHF; CDR3 DNA: TGTGCCAGTCAGACAGCGCGGGGTCAGCCCCAGCATTTT
V gene: TRBV5-1; D gene: TRBD2; J gene: TRBJ2-1; clone size: .; CDR3 protein: CASSLGPSGNNEQFF; CDR3 DNA: TGCGCCAGCAGCTTGGGTCCTAGCGGGAACAATGAGCAGTTCTTC
V gene: TRBV10-3; D gene: TRBD1; J gene: TRBJ1-2; clone size: .; CDR3 protein: CAIRPDRGLNYGYTF; CDR3 DNA: TGTGCCATCAGGCCAGACAGGGGCCTTAACTATGGCTACACCTTC
V gene: TRBV24-1; D gene: TRBD1; J gene: TRBJ2-7; clone size: .; CDR3 protein: CATSDSSGGLQYF; CDR3 DNA: TGTGCCACCAGTGATTCGTCAGGGGGTTTGCAGTACTTC
V gene: TRBV5-1; D gene: TRBD1; J gene: TRBJ2-5; clone size: .; CDR3 protein: CASSSGQGGYETQYF; CDR3 DNA: TGCGCCAGCAGCTCCGGACAGGGAGGTTACGAGACCCAGTACTTC
V gene: TRBV9; D gene: TRBD2; J gene: TRBJ2-7; clone size: few; CDR3 protein: CASSGGASGRYEQYF; CDR3 DNA: TGTGCCAGCAGCGGCGGGGCTAGCGGGAGATACGAGCAGTACTTC
V gene: TRBV2; D gene: TRBD2; J gene: TRBJ2-1; clone size: .; CDR3 protein: CASSNEWGLGIVEQFF; CDR3 DNA: TGTGCCAGCAGTAATGAGTGGGGACTAGGGATAGTTGAGCAGTTCTTC
V gene: TRBV4-1; D gene: .; J gene: TRBJ1-2; clone size: .; CDR3 protein: CASSQAPTKGYGYTF; CDR3 DNA: TGCGCCAGCAGCCAAGCCCCAACGAAGGGGTATGGCTACACCTTC